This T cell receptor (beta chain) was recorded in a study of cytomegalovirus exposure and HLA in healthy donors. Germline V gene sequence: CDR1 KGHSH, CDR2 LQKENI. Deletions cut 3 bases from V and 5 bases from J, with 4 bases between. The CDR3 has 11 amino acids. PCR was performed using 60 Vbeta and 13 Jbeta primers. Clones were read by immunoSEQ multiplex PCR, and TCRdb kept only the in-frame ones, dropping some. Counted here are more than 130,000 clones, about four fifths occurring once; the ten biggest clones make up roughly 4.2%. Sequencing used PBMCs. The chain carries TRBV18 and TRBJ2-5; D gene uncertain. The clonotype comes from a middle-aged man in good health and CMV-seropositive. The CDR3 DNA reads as TGTGCCAGCTCACCGCAGGAGACCCAGTACTTC. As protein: CASSPQETQYF.